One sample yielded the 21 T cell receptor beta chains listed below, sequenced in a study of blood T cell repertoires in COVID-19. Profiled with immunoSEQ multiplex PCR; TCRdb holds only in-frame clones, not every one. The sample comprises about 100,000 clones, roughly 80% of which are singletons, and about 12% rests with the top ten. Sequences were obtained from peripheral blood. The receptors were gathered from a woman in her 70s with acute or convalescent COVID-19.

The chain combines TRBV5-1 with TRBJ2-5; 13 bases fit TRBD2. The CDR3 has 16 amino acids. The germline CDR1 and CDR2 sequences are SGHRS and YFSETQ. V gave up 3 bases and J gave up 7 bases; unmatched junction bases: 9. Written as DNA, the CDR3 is TGCGCCAGCAGCTCGGGACTAGCGGGATTTCAGGGGACCCAGTACTTC. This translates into CASSSGLAGFQGTQYF.

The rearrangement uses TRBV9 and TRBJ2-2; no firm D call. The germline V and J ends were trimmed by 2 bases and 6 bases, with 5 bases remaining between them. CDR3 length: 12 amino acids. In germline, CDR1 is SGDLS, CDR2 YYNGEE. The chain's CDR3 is CASSVPAGELFF. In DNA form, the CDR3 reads TGTGCCAGCAGCGTTCCGGCCGGGGAGCTGTTTTTT.

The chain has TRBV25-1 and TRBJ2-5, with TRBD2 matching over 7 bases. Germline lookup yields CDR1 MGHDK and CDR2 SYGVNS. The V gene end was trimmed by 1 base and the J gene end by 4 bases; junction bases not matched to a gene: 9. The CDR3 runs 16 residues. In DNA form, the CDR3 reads TGTGCCAGCAGTGAATTTCCCTTGGCGGGGGTAGAGACCCAGTACTTC. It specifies CASSEFPLAGVETQYF.

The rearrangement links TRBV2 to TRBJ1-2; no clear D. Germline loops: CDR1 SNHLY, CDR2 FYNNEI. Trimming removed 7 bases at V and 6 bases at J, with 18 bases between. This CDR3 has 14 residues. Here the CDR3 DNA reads TGTGCCAGCATTTTTATGGAGGCATGGGATGGCTACACCTTC. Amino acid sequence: CASIFMEAWDGYTF.

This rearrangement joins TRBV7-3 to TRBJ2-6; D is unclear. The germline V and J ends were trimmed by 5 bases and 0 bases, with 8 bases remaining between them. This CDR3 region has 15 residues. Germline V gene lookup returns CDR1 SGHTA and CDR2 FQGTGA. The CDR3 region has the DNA TGTGCCAGCAGCCCCACAGTCTCTGGGGCCAACGTCCTGACTTTC. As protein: CASSPTVSGANVLTF. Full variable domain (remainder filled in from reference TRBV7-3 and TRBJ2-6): GAGVSQTPSNKVTEKGKYVELRCDPISGHTALYWYRQSLGQGPEFLIYFQGTGAADDSGLPNDRFFAVRPEGSVSTLKIQRTERGDSAVYLCASSPTVSGANVLTFGAGSRLTVL.

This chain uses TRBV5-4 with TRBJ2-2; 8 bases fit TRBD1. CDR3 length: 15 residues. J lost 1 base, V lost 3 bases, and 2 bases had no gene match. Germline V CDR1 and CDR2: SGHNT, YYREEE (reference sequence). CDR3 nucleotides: TGTGCCAGCAGCTGGACAGGGCGGAACACCGGGGAGCTGTTTTTT. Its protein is CASSWTGRNTGELFF.

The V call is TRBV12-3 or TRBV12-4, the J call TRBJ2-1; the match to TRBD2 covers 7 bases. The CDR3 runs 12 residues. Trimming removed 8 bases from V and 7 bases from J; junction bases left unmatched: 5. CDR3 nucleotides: TGTGCCAGCCGATTGGGGGGGAATGAGCAGTTCTTC. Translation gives CASRLGGNEQFF.

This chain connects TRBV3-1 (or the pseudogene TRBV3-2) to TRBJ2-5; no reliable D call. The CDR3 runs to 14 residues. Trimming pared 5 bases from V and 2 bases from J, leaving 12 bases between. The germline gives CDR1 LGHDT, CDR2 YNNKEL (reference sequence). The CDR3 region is CASSFFSTQETQYF. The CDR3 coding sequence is TGTGCCAGCAGCTTTTTCTCCACACAAGAGACCCAGTACTTC.

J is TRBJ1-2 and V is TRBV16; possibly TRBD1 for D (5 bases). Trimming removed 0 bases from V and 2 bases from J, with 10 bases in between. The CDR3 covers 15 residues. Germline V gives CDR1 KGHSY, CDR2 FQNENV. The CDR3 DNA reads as TGTGCCAGCAGCCAATCGCGAGACAGCAACTATGGCTACACCTTC. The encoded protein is CASSQSRDSNYGYTF.

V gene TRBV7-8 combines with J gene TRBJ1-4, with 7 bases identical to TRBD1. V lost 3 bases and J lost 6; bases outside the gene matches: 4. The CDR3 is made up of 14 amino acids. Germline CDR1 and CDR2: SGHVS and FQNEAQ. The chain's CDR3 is CASSFPGQYEKLFF. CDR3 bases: TGTGCCAGCAGCTTCCCGGGACAGTATGAAAAACTGTTTTTT.

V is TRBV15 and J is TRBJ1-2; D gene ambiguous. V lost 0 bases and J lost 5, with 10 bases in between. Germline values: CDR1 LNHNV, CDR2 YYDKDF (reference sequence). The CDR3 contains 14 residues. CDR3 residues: CATSRERNPYGYTF. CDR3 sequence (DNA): TGTGCCACCAGCAGAGAGCGGAACCCATATGGCTACACCTTC.

CDR3 loop: CASSQDQAGGREQYF. CDR3 nucleotide sequence: TGTGCCAGCAGCCAAGACCAAGCGGGGGGGCGGGAGCAGTACTTC. The chain joins TRBV3-1 (or the pseudogene TRBV3-2) to TRBJ2-7; TRBD2 aligns across 10 bases. Germline V gene data show CDR1 as LGHDT and CDR2 as YNNKEL (reference sequence). The CDR3 runs 15 residues. The ends lost 0 bases at V and 7 bases at J; junction bases unmatched: 6.

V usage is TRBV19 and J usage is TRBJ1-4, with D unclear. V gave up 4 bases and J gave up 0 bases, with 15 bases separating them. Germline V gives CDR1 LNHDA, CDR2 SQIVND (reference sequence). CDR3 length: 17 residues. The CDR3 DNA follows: TGTGCCAGTAGTAGCCCAGGAAACTCTGCAACTAATGAAAAACTGTTTTTT. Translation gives CASSSPGNSATNEKLFF.

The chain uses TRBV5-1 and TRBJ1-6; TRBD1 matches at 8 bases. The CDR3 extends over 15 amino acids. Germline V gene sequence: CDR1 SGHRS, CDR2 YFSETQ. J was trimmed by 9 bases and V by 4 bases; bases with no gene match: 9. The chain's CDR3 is CASSVAGQEVSPLHF. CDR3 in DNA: TGCGCCAGCAGCGTGGCGGGACAGGAGGTTTCACCCCTCCACTTT.

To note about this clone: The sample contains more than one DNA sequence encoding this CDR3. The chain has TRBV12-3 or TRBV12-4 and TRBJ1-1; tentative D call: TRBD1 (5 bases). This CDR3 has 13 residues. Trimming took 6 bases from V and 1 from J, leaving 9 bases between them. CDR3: CASSYGQNTEAFF. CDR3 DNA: TGTGCCAGCAGCTATGGACAGAACACTGAAGCTTTCTTT.

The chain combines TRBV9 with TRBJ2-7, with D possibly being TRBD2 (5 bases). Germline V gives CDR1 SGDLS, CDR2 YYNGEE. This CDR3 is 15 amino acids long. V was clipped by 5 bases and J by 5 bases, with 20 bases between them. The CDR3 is CASRVRKEVRHEQYV. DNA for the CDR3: TGTGCCAGCAGGGTTCGGAAGGAGGTTCGCCACGAGCAGTACGTC.

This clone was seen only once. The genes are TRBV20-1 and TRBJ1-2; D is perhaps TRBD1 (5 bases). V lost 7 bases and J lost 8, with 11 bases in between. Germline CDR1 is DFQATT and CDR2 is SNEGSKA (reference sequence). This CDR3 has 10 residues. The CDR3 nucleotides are TGCAGTGAACAGGCGCTCGGCTACACCTTC. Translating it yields CSEQALGYTF.

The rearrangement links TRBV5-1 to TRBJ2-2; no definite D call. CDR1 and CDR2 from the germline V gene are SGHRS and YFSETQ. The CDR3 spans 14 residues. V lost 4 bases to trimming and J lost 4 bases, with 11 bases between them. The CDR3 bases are TGCGCCAGCAGCACTTCCCCCACCACCGGGGAGCTGTTTTTT. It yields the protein CASSTSPTTGELFF.

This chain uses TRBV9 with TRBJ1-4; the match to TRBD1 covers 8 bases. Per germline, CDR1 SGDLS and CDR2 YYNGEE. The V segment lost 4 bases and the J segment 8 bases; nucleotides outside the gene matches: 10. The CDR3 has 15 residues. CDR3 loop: CASSPRTGLGEKLFF. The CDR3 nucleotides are TGTGCCAGCAGCCCCCGGACAGGGCTGGGAGAAAAACTGTTTTTT.

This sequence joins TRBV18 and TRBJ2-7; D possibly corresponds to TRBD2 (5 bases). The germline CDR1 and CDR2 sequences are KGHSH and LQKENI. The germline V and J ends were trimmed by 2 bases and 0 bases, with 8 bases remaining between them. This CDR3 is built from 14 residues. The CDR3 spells CASSPSGLSYEQYV. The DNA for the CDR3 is TGTGCCAGCTCACCAAGCGGTCTCTCCTACGAGCAGTACGTC.

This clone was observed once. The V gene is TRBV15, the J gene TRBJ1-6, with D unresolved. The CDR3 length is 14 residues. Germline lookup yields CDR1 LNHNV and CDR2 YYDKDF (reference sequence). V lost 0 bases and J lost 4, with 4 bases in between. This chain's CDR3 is CATSRDRYNSPLHF. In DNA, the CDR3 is TGTGCCACCAGCAGAGACAGGTATAATTCACCCCTCCACTTT.